One sample yielded the 31 T cell receptor beta chains listed below, sequenced in a study of blood T cells in healthy people across ages. Through a sample-barcoded 5' primer and a J-beta primer mix, a second PCR was run for roughly 6 to 12 cycles. Each CDR3 protein is one row after TCRdb ran MiXCR on the 5' RACE reads. The data hold 710,000 or so distinct CDR3 sequences, with about 20% observed a single time. Sequencing was performed on blood. These receptors all come from a man aged 65-85 years in good health.

The genes are TRBV5-1 and TRBJ2-5; TRBD1 agrees at 8 bases. The assigned J gene may be wrong: the sequence end matches TRBJ2-1 better. Germline V gives CDR1 SGHRS, CDR2 YFSETQ. The CDR3 extends over 15 amino acids. CDR3 coding DNA: TGCGCCAGCAGCTTCGGACAGGGAATCGTCAATGAGCAGTTCTTC. This encodes CASSFGQGIVNEQFF.

V usage is TRBV12-3 or TRBV12-4 and J usage is TRBJ1-6; D is unresolved. The CDR3 sequence is 13 residues long. The V and J ends lost 8 bases and 0 bases respectively, with 5 bases between them. The CDR3, as DNA: TGTGCCAGCTCCAGCTCCTATAATTCACCCCTCCACTTT. This translates into CASSSSYNSPLHF.

This clonotype was recorded a few times. For the CDR3, the DNA is TGTGCCAGCAGCCCGGTGAACGGGGAGCTGTTTTTT. This codes for CASSPVNGELFF. The rearrangement joins TRBV9 to TRBJ2-2; D is unclear. There are 12 residues in the CDR3. Trimming left V 4 bases short and J 7 bases short, with 8 bases between. Per the germline V gene, CDR1 is SGDLS and CDR2 is YYNGEE. Looking up the rest from reference TRBV9 and TRBJ2-2 gives the full variable domain: DSGVTQTPKHLITATGQRVTLRCSPRSGDLSVYWYQQSLDQGLQFLIQYYNGEERAKGNILERFSAQQFPDLHSELNLSSLELGDSALYFCASSPVNGELFFGEGSRLTVL.

This clonotype was detected a few times. The chain recombines TRBV4-3 with TRBJ2-1; D is unresolved. This CDR3 is 16 amino acids long. Germline V gene sequence: CDR1 LGHNA, CDR2 YSLEER. V was shortened by 0 bases and J by 3 bases, with 12 bases between the two germline ends. In nucleotides, the CDR3 is TGCGCCAGCAGCCAAGATCCCCCGGTGGTCTACAATGAGCAGTTCTTC. This gives the protein CASSQDPPVVYNEQFF.

In this sample, this clonotype turned up many times. J is TRBJ1-4 and V is TRBV5-1; maybe TRBD1 (6 bases). Germline CDR1 and CDR2: SGHRS and YFSETQ. Deletions cut 3 bases from V and 6 bases from J, with 18 bases between. CDR3 length: 16 amino acids. The CDR3 DNA is TGCGCCAGCAGCTCCCGGCCGTGGGGGGGCGATGAAAAACTGTTTTTT. Its translation: CASSSRPWGGDEKLFF.

The genes are TRBV5-4 and TRBJ2-6; D possibly corresponds to TRBD2 (6 bases). The CDR3 spans 18 residues. The V and J ends lost 4 bases and 0 bases respectively, with 17 bases between them. Germline V gives CDR1 SGHNT, CDR2 YYREEE (reference sequence). The CDR3 nucleotides are TGTGCCAGCAGCAGTCGGGGAGGAGCGTTCTCTGGGGCCAACGTCCTGACTTTC. Translating gives CASSSRGGAFSGANVLTF. The full variable domain, completed using reference TRBV5-4 and TRBJ2-6, is ETGVTQSPTHLIKTRGQQVTLRCSSQSGHNTVSWYQQALGQGPQFIFQYYREEENGRGNFPPRFSGLQFPNYSSELNVNALELDDSALYLCASSSRGGAFSGANVLTFGAGSRLTVL.

This chain uses TRBV30 with TRBJ1-2; 9 bases fit TRBD1. Germline trimming cut 3 bases from V and 8 bases from J; bases unmatched to any gene: 7. Germline V gives CDR1 GTSNPN, CDR2 SVGIG (reference sequence). The CDR3 totals 13 residues. Here the CDR3 DNA reads TGTGCCTGGAGGAACTGGGACAGGGACGGCTACACCTTC. Its protein is CAWRNWDRDGYTF.

This clonotype came up a few times. The chain carries TRBV29-1 and TRBJ2-3; D remains ambiguous. Trimming shortened V by 0 bases and J by 2 bases, and 9 bases separated the two germline ends. The CDR3 has 14 amino acids. CDR1 is SQVTM, CDR2 ANQGSEA, per germline. The CDR3 loop reads CSVEDQAHTDTQYF. The CDR3 nucleotides read TGCAGCGTTGAAGATCAAGCCCACACAGATACGCAGTATTTT.

The chain combines TRBV7-2 with TRBJ1-2; 9 bases are a match to TRBD1. Germline assignment: CDR1 SGHTA and CDR2 FQGNSA. Trimming removed 2 bases from V and 1 base from J; junction bases left unmatched: 5. There are 16 residues in the CDR3. CDR3: CASSLQQGAVNYGYTF. CDR3 DNA sequence: TGTGCCAGCAGCTTACAACAGGGGGCGGTTAACTATGGCTACACCTTC.

V is TRBV6-1 and J is TRBJ2-5; 9 bases map to TRBD2. The J call may be faulty, since TRBJ2-1 better matches the DNA end. Germline CDR1 reads MNHNS; CDR2 reads SASEGT. CDR3 length: 14 residues. Here the CDR3 reads CASRPGLAAGEQFF. DNA of the CDR3: TGTGCCAGCAGGCCGGGACTAGCAGCGGGTGAGCAGTTCTTC.

The chain combines TRBV19 with TRBJ2-3, with 8 bases lining up with TRBD1. CDR1 is LNHDA, CDR2 SQIVND, per germline (reference sequence). The CDR3 loop spans 16 amino acids. V lost 5 bases and J lost 0; bases outside the gene matches: 7. The CDR3 DNA follows: TGTGCCAGTAGTTTACAGGGGGACTCAAGCACAGATACGCAGTATTTT. Translated: CASSLQGDSSTDTQYF.

The chain carries TRBV6-5 and TRBJ1-3; D is perhaps TRBD1 (6 bases). CDR3 length: 15 residues. Germline CDR1 MNHEY, CDR2 SVGAGI. V was cut by 8 bases and J by 0 bases, with 14 bases left in between. The CDR3 nucleotides read TGTGCCAGCGCTTTAGACAGGTACTCTGGAAACACCATATATTTT. This translates into CASALDRYSGNTIYF.

This clonotype occurred a few times. The V call is TRBV14, the J call TRBJ1-1; D is ambiguous. The CDR3 has 8 residues. From germline, CDR1 is SGHDN and CDR2 FVKESK. The CDR3 is CARTEAFF. The CDR3 DNA reads TGTGCAAGGACTGAAGCTTTCTTT.

This clonotype was recorded a few times. The chain has TRBV12-3 or TRBV12-4 and TRBJ2-3, with TRBD2 matching 13 bases. V lost 6 bases, J lost 6 bases, and 6 bases stayed unmatched. CDR3 size: 15 residues. The chain's CDR3 is CASRPGLAGIDTQYF. Here the CDR3 DNA reads TGTGCCAGCAGGCCGGGACTAGCGGGAATTGATACGCAGTATTTT.

The chain links TRBV12-3 or TRBV12-4 to TRBJ2-3, with 11 nucleotides matching TRBD2. V was clipped by 3 bases and J by 5 bases; unmatched bases: 7. This CDR3 region has 16 residues. DNA for the CDR3: TGTGCCAGCAGTTTCCTTAGCGGGGGGGATGGAGATACGCAGTATTTT. As protein: CASSFLSGGDGDTQYF.

V is TRBV15 and J is TRBJ1-5; tentatively, D is TRBD1 (5 bases). The V and J ends lost 1 base and 0 bases respectively, with 10 bases between them. The CDR3 has 16 amino acids. From germline, CDR1 is LNHNV and CDR2 YYDKDF (reference sequence). The DNA of the CDR3 is TGTGCCACCAGCAGAGGAGCCAGGGATAGCAATCAGCCCCAGCATTTT. It codes for CATSRGARDSNQPQHF.

This clonotype was picked up one time. The chain uses TRBV12-3 or TRBV12-4 and TRBJ1-5; TRBD1 matches at 9 bases. The V gene end was trimmed by 3 bases and the J gene end by 1 base; junction bases not matched to a gene: 1. This CDR3 is built from 15 residues. The CDR3 DNA reads as TGTGCCAGCAGTTTTGGACAGGGGAGCAATCAGCCCCAGCATTTT. Protein product: CASSFGQGSNQPQHF.

The chain joins TRBV14 to TRBJ2-2; D may be TRBD2 (6 bases). Germline V gene lookup returns CDR1 SGHDN and CDR2 FVKESK. The CDR3 contains 16 residues. V lost 6 bases and J lost 2, with 16 bases in between. The CDR3 loop is CASRTRRALNTGELFF. The CDR3 nucleotides read TGTGCCAGCAGGACCAGGAGGGCCCTTAACACCGGGGAGCTGTTTTTT.

The rearrangement joins TRBV6-2 or TRBV6-3 to TRBJ2-7; maybe TRBD2 (6 bases). In germline, CDR1 is MNHEY, CDR2 SVGEGT. V lost 6 bases and J 3 bases, leaving 21 bases between the germline ends. The CDR3 has 16 residues. In DNA, the CDR3 is TGTGCCAGCAGCCTTCTCCGGGACTCCTTCTTCTACGAGCAGTACGTC. Amino acid sequence: CASSLLRDSFFYEQYV.

There are a few counts of this clonotype. The chain recombines TRBV14 with TRBJ1-2; no clear D. The V gene lost 1 base and the J gene lost 7 bases, with 22 bases spanning the gap. The CDR3 runs 17 residues. The germline gives CDR1 SGHDN, CDR2 FVKESK. Written as DNA, the CDR3 is TGTGCCAGCAGCCAAGGGCTCCCTTTGAGGGTTTTGTCTGGCTACACCTTC. It codes for CASSQGLPLRVLSGYTF.

The chain links TRBV7-9 to TRBJ1-6; the D is unclear. The germline CDR1 and CDR2 sequences are SEHNR and FQNEAQ (reference sequence). CDR3 length: 14 residues. V was shortened by 2 bases and J by 10 bases, with 12 bases between the two germline ends. The CDR3 DNA sequence: TGTGCCAGCAGCTTAATGGGGTTGGGCTCACCCCTCCACTTT. Protein sequence: CASSLMGLGSPLHF.

This clonotype was seen a single time. This likely comes from a read error, as the CDR3 has no conserved phenylalanine or tryptophan at its end. The V call is TRBV20-1, the J call TRBJ2-1; weak D call: TRBD2 (6 bases). The V gene lost 5 bases and the J gene lost 10 bases, with 21 bases spanning the gap. CDR3 size: 14 residues. CDR1 and CDR2 from the germline V gene are DFQATT and SNEGSKA (reference sequence). This CDR3 is CSAPPKSHLAEQFL. The CDR3 DNA follows: TGCAGTGCTCCGCCGAAGTCCCATCTAGCGGAGCAGTTCCTC.

This chain uses TRBV5-1 with TRBJ2-1; D might be TRBD1 (6 bases). Germline CDR1 reads SGHRS; CDR2 reads YFSETQ. CDR3 length: 15 residues. Trimming removed 1 base from V and 5 bases from J, with 13 bases in between. The CDR3 nucleotides read TGCGCCAGCAGCTTGAGGTCAGGGGCCGACAATGAGCAGTTCTTC. Its translation: CASSLRSGADNEQFF. Looking up the rest from reference TRBV5-1 and TRBJ2-1 gives the full variable domain: KAGVTQTPRYLIKTRGQQVTLSCSPISGHRSVSWYQQTPGQGLQFLFEYFSETQRNKGNFPGRFSGRQFSNSRSEMNVSTLELGDSALYLCASSLRSGADNEQFFGPGTRLTVL.

This clonotype has at least ten counts. The chain recombines TRBV7-2 with TRBJ2-1; 8 bases agree with TRBD2. J was trimmed by 3 bases and V by 1 base; bases with no gene match: 2. This CDR3 contains 15 residues. Germline CDR1 and CDR2: SGHTA and FQGNSA. CDR3 nucleotide sequence: TGTGCCAGCAGCTTAGGTAGCGGGGTCTACAATGAGCAGTTCTTC. Translating gives CASSLGSGVYNEQFF.

The V and J genes are TRBV25-1 and TRBJ1-1, with TRBD1 identical over 8 bases. The CDR3 sequence is 16 residues long. Per the germline V gene, CDR1 is MGHDK and CDR2 is SYGVNS. V gave up 0 bases and J gave up 1 base; unmatched junction bases: 4. CDR3 DNA sequence: TGTGCCAGCAGTGAATACCGAGGGACAGGGAACACTGAAGCTTTCTTT. Protein product: CASSEYRGTGNTEAFF. Together with reference TRBV25-1 and TRBJ1-1, the CDR3 gives the full variable domain: EADIYQTPRYLVIGTGKKITLECSQTMGHDKMYWYQQDPGMELHLIHYSYGVNSTEKGDLSSESTVSRIRTEHFPLTLESARPSHTSQYLCASSEYRGTGNTEAFFGQGTRLTVV.

The table lists this clonotype with a few counts. The gene calls are TRBV7-9 and TRBJ2-4; D is unclear. Germline CDR1 reads SEHNR; CDR2 reads FQNEAQ (reference sequence). This CDR3 is built from 12 residues. V was trimmed by 5 bases and J by 4 bases, leaving 6 bases between them. DNA of the CDR3: TGTGCCAGCAGCCCAATTAAAAACATTCAGTACTTC. Translated: CASSPIKNIQYF.

The rearrangement links TRBV4-2 to TRBJ2-5; TRBD2 matches 7 bases. The germline V gene encodes CDR1 LGHNA and CDR2 YNFKEQ. The V gene end was trimmed by 0 bases and the J gene end by 3 bases; junction bases not matched to a gene: 10. The CDR3 totals 17 residues. The CDR3 loop is CASSQDLPSGPEETQYF. DNA of the CDR3: TGTGCCAGCAGCCAAGATCTACCTAGCGGCCCAGAAGAGACCCAGTACTTC.

The rearrangement uses TRBV7-7 and TRBJ2-1; no reliable D call. The CDR3 sequence is 15 residues long. V was pared by 5 bases and J by 0 bases, with 11 bases between. Germline V lookup: CDR1 SSHAT, CDR2 FNYEAQ (reference sequence). Here the CDR3 DNA reads TGTGCCAGCAGCCTGGTTATCGCCTCCTACAATGAGCAGTTCTTC. It translates to CASSLVIASYNEQFF.

This clonotype has just a few counts. The V call is TRBV5-1, the J call TRBJ1-1; D not certain. With 0 bases removed from V and 5 bases from J, the gap between germline ends came to 11 bases. This CDR3 is 14 amino acids long. Per the germline V gene, CDR1 is SGHRS and CDR2 is YFSETQ. DNA of the CDR3: TGCGCCAGCAGCTTGGTCCAGGATGGGACTGAAGCTTTCTTT. The encoded protein is CASSLVQDGTEAFF.

The V call is TRBV20-1, the J call TRBJ1-4, with no clear D. V was shortened by 0 bases and J by 1 base, with 9 bases between the two germline ends. The CDR3 spans 15 residues. From germline, CDR1 is DFQATT and CDR2 SNEGSKA (reference sequence). CDR3 sequence reads: CSARDYTRTNEKLFF. In DNA form, the CDR3 reads TGCAGTGCTAGAGATTACACCCGAACTAATGAAAAACTGTTTTTT.

The chain has TRBV3-1 and TRBJ1-5; 8 nucleotides line up with TRBD1. Losses at the gene ends were 3 bases for V and 4 bases for J; bases not matched to a gene: 5. Germline CDR1 and CDR2: LGHDT and YNNKEL (reference sequence). The CDR3 loop spans 15 amino acids. CDR3 nucleotide sequence: TGTGCCAGCAGCCATTCTGACAGGGGAAATCAGCCCCAGCATTTT. As protein: CASSHSDRGNQPQHF. Full variable domain (missing parts from reference TRBV3-1 and TRBJ1-5): DTAVSQTPKYLVTQMGNDKSIKCEQNLGHDTMYWYKQDSKKFLKIMFSYNNKELIINETVPNRFSPKSPDKAHLNLHINSLELGDSAVYFCASSHSDRGNQPQHFGDGTRLSIL.